A single sample is the source of the 26 T cell receptor beta chains below, sequenced in a study of shared clonotypes between healthy human individuals. Measured with immunoSEQ multiplex PCR; TCRdb has only the in-frame clones, and not every one. The sample holds roughly 2 million clones, 85% to 95% seen once. Sequencing was done on a sample of naive CD4+ T cells sorted from blood. Subset of the sample: CD45RA+ positively selected. These receptors originate from a young man in good health.

The J gene is TRBJ2-1, the V gene TRBV27; 9 bases map to TRBD2. J was trimmed by 14 bases and V by 6 bases; bases with no gene match: 17. The germline CDR1 and CDR2 sequences are MNHEY and SMNVEV (reference sequence). The CDR3 is 15 residues long. The CDR3 DNA reads as TGTGCCAGCAGATACCAAAAGCGGGGGGCGGGGCAAAAGTTCTTC. Its protein is CASRYQKRGAGQKFF.

CDR3: CASSLPRTGEETQYF. The CDR3 nucleotides read TGCGCCAGCAGCCTACCCAGGACAGGGGAAGAGACCCAGTACTTC. The chain carries TRBV5-1 and TRBJ2-5; 9 nucleotides line up with TRBD1. V gave up 4 bases and J gave up 3 bases; unmatched junction bases: 7. This CDR3 is built from 15 residues. CDR1 is SGHRS and CDR2 is YFSETQ in the germline V gene.

The gene calls are TRBV7-2 and TRBJ2-1; unclear D gene. This CDR3 has 15 residues. The V and J ends lost 5 bases and 5 bases respectively, with 16 bases between them. CDR1 is SGHTA and CDR2 is FQGNSA in the germline V gene. The CDR3 bases are TGTGCCAGCAGCAAGGGCCTAGGTGCGAACAATGAGCAGTTCTTC. It encodes CASSKGLGANNEQFF.

CDR3 region: CASGFVGASYEQYF. The CDR3 nucleotides are TGTGCCAGCGGGTTTGTGGGCGCATCCTACGAGCAGTACTTC. The rearrangement links TRBV28 to TRBJ2-7; D unclear. Trimming stripped 8 bases from V and 1 base from J, with 15 bases between. Germline V gives CDR1 MDHEN, CDR2 SYDVKM. The length of the CDR3 is 14 residues.

The CDR3 is CASSLHGGAAYGYTF. DNA of the CDR3: TGTGCCAGCAGCTTACATGGTGGGGCGGCCTATGGCTACACCTTC. The V call is TRBV7-9, the J call TRBJ1-2; TRBD1 might be the D (5 bases). Germline V gene sequence: CDR1 SEHNR, CDR2 FQNEAQ (reference sequence). The CDR3 has 15 residues. V was pared by 2 bases and J by 4 bases, with 14 bases between.

The J gene is TRBJ2-2, the V gene TRBV15; 9 bases are shared with TRBD2. J lost 4 bases, V lost 1 base, and 4 bases had no gene match. This CDR3 is built from 16 residues. Looked up from germline, CDR1 is LNHNV and CDR2 is YYDKDF (reference sequence). The CDR3 protein is CATSRGLAGITGELFF. For the CDR3, the DNA is TGTGCCACCAGCAGAGGTCTAGCGGGAATCACCGGGGAGCTGTTTTTT. The full variable domain, in which reference TRBV15 and TRBJ2-2 provide the parts outside the CDR3, is DAMVIQNPRYQVTQFGKPVTLSCSQTLNHNVMYWYQQKSSQAPKLLFHYYDKDFNNEADTPDNFQSRRPNTSFCFLDIRSPGLGDTAMYLCATSRGLAGITGELFFGEGSRLTVL.

The chain links TRBV2 to TRBJ1-5; D remains unclear. The CDR3 has 13 amino acids. Looked up from germline, CDR1 is SNHLY and CDR2 is FYNNEI. V was trimmed by 2 bases and J by 7 bases, leaving 9 bases between them. Written as DNA, the CDR3 is TGTGCCAGCAGTGAACGGTTGCAGCAGCCCCAGCATTTT. Amino acid sequence: CASSERLQQPQHF.

This clone is a singleton in its sample. This chain joins TRBV7-9 and TRBJ1-1; D is perhaps TRBD1 (6 bases). The CDR3 is 13 residues long. Germline loops: CDR1 SEHNR, CDR2 FQNEAQ (reference sequence). The germline V and J ends were trimmed by 7 bases and 5 bases, with 14 bases remaining between them. The CDR3 bases are TGTGCCAGCACCCTTGGGGGCCAAACTGAAGCTTTCTTT. Amino acid sequence: CASTLGGQTEAFF.

The chain uses TRBV6-1 and TRBJ2-7, with D unclear. Germline V lookup: CDR1 MNHNS, CDR2 SASEGT. V was cut by 5 bases and J by 7 bases, with 9 bases left in between. The CDR3 is made up of 11 amino acids. Here the CDR3 reads CASSYMEEQYF. CDR3 DNA sequence: TGTGCCAGCAGTTACATGGAGGAGCAGTACTTC.

This chain links TRBV11-2 with TRBJ1-6; D is perhaps TRBD1 (6 bases). Between the trimmed V and J ends, which lost 7 bases and 6 bases, there was a span of 22 bases. The CDR3 is 17 amino acids. The V gene's germline CDR1 is SGHAT and CDR2 FQNNGV. The DNA for the CDR3 is TGTGCCAGCACTTTAGGGGGTCGAGGAAGCCTTAATTCACCCCTCCACTTT. This codes for CASTLGGRGSLNSPLHF.

J is TRBJ2-1 and V is TRBV5-6; D ambiguous. Germline V gene data show CDR1 as SGHDT and CDR2 as YYEEEE. The CDR3 covers 10 residues. Trimming removed 5 bases at V and 8 bases at J, with 5 bases between. In DNA form, the CDR3 reads TGTGCCAGCAGACGGGATGAGCAGTTCTTC. Translated, it gives CASRRDEQFF.

This clone was recorded once. V and J are TRBV9 and TRBJ2-5, with 8 nucleotides matching TRBD2. Germline CDR1 is SGDLS and CDR2 is YYNGEE. Unmatched junction bases numbered 12, after V lost 0 bases and J lost 5 bases. The CDR3 runs to 17 residues. The CDR3 sequence: CASSVGAGAMGVETQYF. CDR3 bases: TGTGCCAGCAGCGTAGGAGCGGGAGCGATGGGTGTGGAGACCCAGTACTTC.

The genes are TRBV4-3 and TRBJ2-1; either TRBD1 or TRBD2 may fit D (6 bases each). CDR1 and CDR2 (germline): LGHNA, YSLEER. This CDR3 is 16 amino acids long. V lost 6 bases to trimming and J lost 0 bases, with 15 bases between them. This CDR3 is CASSPGAGSSYNEQFF. In DNA form, the CDR3 reads TGCGCCAGCAGTCCGGGGGCGGGCAGCTCCTACAATGAGCAGTTCTTC.

CDR3 in amino acids: CASRLSLNKNYGYTF. CDR3 bases: TGTGCAAGTCGCTTATCCCTCAATAAAAACTATGGCTACACCTTC. The rearrangement links TRBV12-2 to TRBJ1-2. TRBV12-2 is deemed a pseudogene. The CDR3 is made up of 15 amino acids.

V usage is TRBV7-9 and J usage is TRBJ2-7, with D hard to call. Per the germline V gene, CDR1 is SEHNR and CDR2 is FQNEAQ (reference sequence). The CDR3 consists of 13 residues. Trimming shortened V by 6 bases and J by 2 bases, and 11 bases separated the two germline ends. CDR3 sequence reads: CASSPDVTYEQYF. CDR3 coding DNA: TGTGCCAGCAGTCCGGATGTAACCTACGAGCAGTACTTC.

The genes are TRBV30 and TRBJ2-1; no clear D gene. Deletions cut 5 bases from V and 4 bases from J, with 12 bases between. The CDR3 sequence is 13 residues long. CDR1 and CDR2 from the germline V gene are GTSNPN and SVGIG (reference sequence). The CDR3 DNA follows: TGTGCCTGGTGGTTTCCGGTTTACAATGAGCAGTTCTTC. Protein: CAWWFPVYNEQFF. The full variable domain, rest sourced from reference TRBV30 and TRBJ2-1, is SQTIHQWPATLVQPVGSPLSLECTVEGTSNPNLYWYRQAAGRGLQLLFYSVGIGQISSEVPQNLSASRPQDRQFILSSKKLLLSDSGFYLCAWWFPVYNEQFFGPGTRLTVL.

The CDR3 sequence is CAISAGLDPEQYF. The CDR3 DNA sequence: TGTGCCATCAGTGCCGGACTGGACCCCGAGCAGTACTTC. V usage is TRBV10-3 and J usage is TRBJ2-7, with D perhaps matching TRBD2 (5 bases). V lost 4 bases and J lost 6, with 13 bases in between. CDR1 and CDR2 from the germline V gene are ENHRY and SYGVKD. CDR3 size: 13 residues.

This chain links TRBV28 with TRBJ1-1; 11 nucleotides agree with TRBD1. CDR1 and CDR2 from the germline V gene are MDHEN and SYDVKM. V gave up 5 bases and J gave up 0 bases; unmatched junction bases: 8. The CDR3 runs to 17 residues. The CDR3 spells CASSVPGTGGVNTEAFF. The CDR3 DNA reads as TGTGCCAGCAGTGTTCCCGGGACAGGGGGGGTGAACACTGAAGCTTTCTTT.

The V gene is TRBV2, the J gene TRBJ2-7; D is ambiguous. The CDR3 contains 14 residues. Between the trimmed V and J ends, which lost 4 bases and 1 base, there was a span of 11 bases. Per the germline V gene, CDR1 is SNHLY and CDR2 is FYNNEI. The CDR3 DNA reads as TGTGCCAGCAGTGGGTCAGCCCTATCCTACGAGCAGTACTTC. Its protein is CASSGSALSYEQYF.

The chain uses TRBV7-2 and TRBJ2-1; D gene ambiguous. Deletions cut 5 bases from V and 5 bases from J, with 7 bases between. CDR1 is SGHTA, CDR2 FQGNSA, per germline. The length of the CDR3 is 12 residues. CDR3 amino acids: CASSPPHNEQFF. The CDR3 coding sequence is TGTGCCAGCAGCCCCCCTCACAATGAGCAGTTCTTC.

The rearrangement uses TRBV15 and TRBJ1-2; 7 bases align to TRBD1. Per the germline V gene, CDR1 is LNHNV and CDR2 is YYDKDF (reference sequence). The CDR3 extends over 18 amino acids. The V segment lost 4 bases and the J segment 3 bases; nucleotides outside the gene matches: 17. In DNA form, the CDR3 reads TGTGCCACCAGCAACCGGGGTCTAGGGGGCGCAGGTGACTATGGCTACACCTTC. It translates to CATSNRGLGGAGDYGYTF.

Points on this clone: Other DNA variants within this sample encode the same CDR3. The V and J genes are TRBV5-1 and TRBJ1-1; D is perhaps TRBD1 (6 bases). The length of the CDR3 is 12 residues. Trimming took 0 bases from V and 8 from J, leaving 8 bases between them. Germline V gene lookup returns CDR1 SGHRS and CDR2 YFSETQ. As DNA, the CDR3 is TGCGCCAGCAGCTTGGTAGGGACAGAAGCTTTCTTT. This codes for CASSLVGTEAFF.

With regard to this clone: Just one base apart from a much larger clone, this may be a read error. Other DNA sequences in the sample encode the same CDR3. The V and J genes are TRBV27 and TRBJ1-2; 8 bases fit TRBD1. CDR1 and CDR2 from the germline V gene are MNHEY and SMNVEV (reference sequence). V lost 6 bases, J lost 2 bases, and 8 bases stayed unmatched. The CDR3 sequence is 15 residues long. In DNA, the CDR3 is TGTGCCAGCAGCTTAAATAGACAGGGGAACTATGGCTACACCTTC. Translating gives CASSLNRQGNYGYTF.

As to this clone: The same CDR3 can be traced to other DNA sequences in this sample. The chain couples TRBV2 to TRBJ2-2; D is unresolved. CDR3 length: 13 residues. With 2 bases removed from V and 4 bases from J, the gap between germline ends came to 5 bases. Looked up from germline, CDR1 is SNHLY and CDR2 is FYNNEI. CDR3 sequence (DNA): TGTGCCAGCAGTGAATGGGCCACCGGGGAGCTGTTTTTT. Translation: CASSEWATGELFF.

The chain joins TRBV5-1 to TRBJ1-1, with 7 positions matching TRBD1. The CDR3 consists of 14 residues. V was pared by 6 bases and J by 0 bases, with 5 bases of the junction left unmatched. CDR1 SGHRS and CDR2 YFSETQ come from the germline V gene. CDR3 in amino acids: CASTRTGVNTEAFF. For the CDR3, the DNA is TGCGCCAGCACCCGGACAGGCGTGAACACTGAAGCTTTCTTT.

The chain recombines TRBV11-2 with TRBJ2-7; TRBD2 matches at 10 bases. The CDR3 has 15 residues. V lost 5 bases to trimming and J lost 0 bases; unmatched junction nucleotides: 4. Germline CDR1 SGHAT, CDR2 FQNNGV. CDR3 DNA: TGTGCCAGCAGCGGGCTAGCGGGGGACTCCTACGAGCAGTACTTC. This codes for CASSGLAGDSYEQYF.